The 24 T cell receptor beta chains presented below share a single source sample, sequenced in a study of vaccination and CD4 T cells after COVID-19. No antigen has been identified for these receptors. Described time point: late sampling 161 to 241 days after vaccination in three convalescent patients. Treatment of the sample: approximately 10-day PBMC culture with coronavirus spike peptide pools or control peptides (ViraFEST assay). Cultured CD4+ T cells had their DNA profiled by the Oncomine TCR Beta short-read assay. MiXCR, run by TCRdb on the PCR reads, gives a single entry per CDR3 protein. The table lists fewer than 20,000 distinct CDR3 sequences, around 50% of them singletons. The specimen was CD4+ T cells from blood, cultured in vitro, collected about 7 months after SARS-CoV-2 vaccination. The source of these receptors is a human donor who had recovered from COVID-19.

The rearrangement uses TRBV20-1 and TRBJ2-3; D may correspond to TRBD1 or TRBD2 (6 bases each). This CDR3 has 15 residues. Germline values: CDR1 DFQATT, CDR2 SNEGSKA (reference sequence). V lost 0 bases, J lost 2 bases, and 12 bases lay in between. The CDR3 loop reads CSARDNRGHTDTQYF. DNA for the CDR3: TGCAGTGCTAGAGATAACCGGGGGCACACAGATACGCAGTATTTT.

The J gene is TRBJ1-1, the V gene TRBV6-5; unclear D gene. Trimming left V 2 bases short and J 3 bases short, with 7 bases between. Germline values: CDR1 MNHEY, CDR2 SVGAGI. The CDR3 has 13 amino acids. The CDR3 spells CASSYVKDTEAFF. CDR3 nucleotide sequence: TGTGCCAGCAGTTACGTAAAAGACACTGAAGCTTTCTTT.

The rearrangement joins TRBV6-5 to TRBJ2-2; D is unclear. The CDR3 sequence is 15 residues long. The germline V and J ends were trimmed by 0 bases and 2 bases, with 7 bases remaining between them. The V gene's germline CDR1 is MNHEY and CDR2 SVGAGI. CDR3 amino acids: CASSYSHGNTGELFF. CDR3 nucleotides: TGTGCCAGCAGTTACTCGCACGGTAACACCGGGGAGCTGTTTTTT.

This clonotype was counted a few times. The chain recombines TRBV7-9 with TRBJ2-2; a possible D gene is TRBD1 (5 bases). In germline, CDR1 is SEHNR, CDR2 FQNEAQ (reference sequence). This CDR3 has 16 residues. With 0 bases removed from V and 4 bases from J, the gap between germline ends came to 12 bases. The CDR3 region is CASSLAWGLLTGELFF. The CDR3, as DNA: TGTGCCAGCAGCTTAGCGTGGGGCTTACTCACCGGGGAGCTGTTTTTT. The whole variable domain, filled in from reference TRBV7-9 and TRBJ2-2, reads DTGVSQNPRHKITKRGQNVTFRCDPISEHNRLYWYRQTLGQGPEFLTYFQNEAQLEKSRLLSDRFSAERPKGSFSTLEIQRTEQGDSAMYLCASSLAWGLLTGELFFGEGSRLTVL.

In this sample, this clonotype turned up a few times. The DNA of the CDR3 is TGTGCCAGTAGTAGACGGACAGGCCCCTACGAGCAGTACTTC. This encodes CASSRRTGPYEQYF. The chain joins TRBV19 to TRBJ2-7, with 7 bases matching TRBD1. The CDR3 spans 14 residues. Germline V gives CDR1 LNHDA, CDR2 SQIVND (reference sequence). The V and J ends lost 4 bases and 2 bases, in that order; junction bases with no gene match: 5.

Only a few counts were recorded for this clonotype. The V call is TRBV7-3, the J call TRBJ1-1; D is perhaps TRBD1 (5 bases). CDR1 is SGHTA, CDR2 FQGTGA, per germline. The CDR3 contains 14 residues. Deletions cut 5 bases from V and 1 base from J, with 11 bases between. The CDR3 bases are TGTGCCAGCAGCCAGGGACCGGGGAACACTGAAGCTTTCTTT. This gives the protein CASSQGPGNTEAFF.

In this sample, this clonotype turned up a few times. The genes are TRBV7-2 and TRBJ2-5; the D is unclear. The V gene's germline CDR1 is SGHTA and CDR2 FQGNSA. The CDR3 covers 13 residues. The germline V and J ends were trimmed by 5 bases and 5 bases, with 12 bases remaining between them. The CDR3 DNA follows: TGTGCCAGCAGCCGCGTCCTTGTGGAGACCCAGTACTTC. Translated: CASSRVLVETQYF.

The chain combines TRBV11-3 with TRBJ2-3; 7 nucleotides match TRBD1. Per the germline V gene, CDR1 is SGHNT and CDR2 is YENEEA. V gave up 4 bases and J gave up 4 bases; unmatched junction bases: 2. CDR3 length equals 13 residues. The CDR3 spells CASSYRGADTQYF. The CDR3 bases are TGTGCCAGCAGCTACAGGGGCGCAGATACGCAGTATTTT.

The gene calls are TRBV19 and TRBJ1-1; D is uncertain. This CDR3 comprises 14 residues. V lost 7 bases and J 1 base, leaving 13 bases between the germline ends. The germline V gene encodes CDR1 LNHDA and CDR2 SQIVND (reference sequence). Here the CDR3 reads CASTPDGWNTEAFF. The CDR3 DNA sequence: TGTGCCAGTACCCCCGACGGTTGGAACACTGAAGCTTTCTTT. Full variable domain (missing parts from reference TRBV19 and TRBJ1-1): DGGITQSPKYLFRKEGQNVTLSCEQNLNHDAMYWYRQDPGQGLRLIYYSQIVNDFQKGDIAEGYSVSREKKESFPLTVTSAQKNPTAFYLCASTPDGWNTEAFFGQGTRLTVV.

The rearrangement links TRBV7-6 to TRBJ1-3; 8 nucleotides agree with TRBD1. The CDR3 consists of 16 residues. The junction had 4 bases not matched to a gene; V was cut back by 1 base and J by 2 bases. Germline lookup yields CDR1 SGHVS and CDR2 FNYEAQ. This chain's CDR3 is CASSLGAGGTGNTIYF. The CDR3 DNA follows: TGTGCCAGCAGCTTAGGTGCAGGGGGCACTGGAAACACCATATATTTT.

This clonotype was picked up a small number of times. CDR3 sequence: CASWATPYEQYF. CDR3 coding DNA: TGTGCCAGCTGGGCTACTCCCTACGAGCAGTACTTC. V gene TRBV27 combines with J gene TRBJ2-7; D call uncertain. The CDR3 covers 12 residues. The V and J ends lost 8 bases and 2 bases respectively, with 10 bases between them. Germline CDR1 is MNHEY and CDR2 is SMNVEV (reference sequence).

The chain recombines TRBV7-8 with TRBJ2-3; 9 bases are a match to TRBD2. CDR1 and CDR2 from the germline V gene are SGHVS and FQNEAQ. V shed 4 bases, J shed 0 bases, and the junction held 11 bases outside the gene matches. This CDR3 comprises 18 residues. The CDR3 region has the DNA TGTGCCAGCAGCTGGAGGCGGGGGGGTGAAACTAGCACAGATACGCAGTATTTT. Encoded protein: CASSWRRGGETSTDTQYF.

The rearrangement uses TRBV19 and TRBJ2-5; 13 nucleotides align to TRBD2. This CDR3 spans 14 amino acids. V lost 6 bases and J lost 5; bases outside the gene matches: 3. Germline values: CDR1 LNHDA, CDR2 SQIVND (reference sequence). CDR3 DNA sequence: TGTGCCAGTAGCCCGACTAGCGGGGGGGAGACCCAGTACTTC. This codes for CASSPTSGGETQYF.

Here the CDR3 reads CASSLTFAGGELFF. The DNA for the CDR3 is TGTGCCAGCAGCTTAACGTTTGCGGGAGGGGAGCTGTTTTTT. This chain links TRBV7-3 with TRBJ2-2; TRBD2 might be the D (6 bases). V lost 0 bases to trimming and J lost 8 bases, with 10 bases between them. The germline CDR1 and CDR2 sequences are SGHTA and FQGTGA. This CDR3 contains 14 residues.

This clonotype has only a few counts. The chain couples TRBV20-1 to TRBJ1-6; weak D call: TRBD1 (5 bases). The ends were cut back, 2 bases at V and 8 bases at J, with 13 bases in the middle. The CDR3 extends over 14 amino acids. CDR1 and CDR2 (germline): DFQATT, SNEGSKA (reference sequence). CDR3 sequence: CSARSRDGYSPLHF. The DNA of the CDR3 is TGCAGTGCTAGATCCCGGGACGGTTATTCACCCCTCCACTTT.

The chain joins TRBV7-2 to TRBJ2-5, with D hard to call. V dropped 5 bases and J dropped 2 bases, with 9 bases sitting between them. The CDR3 covers 13 residues. The V gene's germline CDR1 is SGHTA and CDR2 FQGNSA. As DNA, the CDR3 is TGTGCCAGCAGCCTCGACTGGCAAGAGACCCAGTACTTC. Encoded protein: CASSLDWQETQYF.

Here the CDR3 reads CASSLYRTGEQFF. The DNA for the CDR3 is TGTGCCAGCAGCTTATATAGGACGGGGGAGCAGTTCTTC. V and J are TRBV7-2 and TRBJ2-1; D perhaps matches TRBD2 (5 bases). The CDR3 is 13 residues long. CDR1 is SGHTA and CDR2 is FQGNSA in the germline V gene. V was clipped by 2 bases and J by 10 bases, with 12 bases between them.

This chain joins TRBV6-1 and TRBJ1-2, with a tentative D call TRBD1 (6 bases). The CDR3 length is 14 residues. Trimming stripped 5 bases from V and 4 bases from J, with 14 bases between. The germline gives CDR1 MNHNS, CDR2 SASEGT. The CDR3 DNA is TGTGCCAGCAGTACGGGGGGGCTCCCCTATGGCTACACCTTC. Translated: CASSTGGLPYGYTF.

This clonotype was seen a handful of times. The rearrangement uses TRBV25-1 and TRBJ2-3; D is perhaps TRBD2 (6 bases). The CDR3 length is 12 residues. V lost 7 bases and J 3 bases, leaving 8 bases between the germline ends. The V gene's germline CDR1 is MGHDK and CDR2 SYGVNS. The CDR3 region is CASNRGTDTQYF. The CDR3 DNA reads TGTGCCAGCAACCGGGGGACAGATACGCAGTATTTT. Using reference TRBV25-1 and TRBJ2-3 for the parts outside the CDR3, the full variable domain is EADIYQTPRYLVIGTGKKITLECSQTMGHDKMYWYQQDPGMELHLIHYSYGVNSTEKGDLSSESTVSRIRTEHFPLTLESARPSHTSQYLCASNRGTDTQYFGPGTRLTVL.

The chain couples TRBV7-3 to TRBJ1-1; no clear D gene. CDR1 and CDR2 from the germline V gene are SGHTA and FQGTGA. The CDR3 loop spans 14 amino acids. Trimming left V 1 base short and J 2 bases short, with 8 bases between. Here the CDR3 DNA reads TGTGCCAGCAGCTTAATGGCGGGAAACACTGAAGCTTTCTTT. Encoded protein: CASSLMAGNTEAFF. Filled out from reference TRBV7-3 and TRBJ1-1, the complete variable domain reads GAGVSQTPSNKVTEKGKYVELRCDPISGHTALYWYRQSLGQGPEFLIYFQGTGAADDSGLPNDRFFAVRPEGSVSTLKIQRTERGDSAVYLCASSLMAGNTEAFFGQGTRLTVV.

This clonotype has only a few counts. V usage is TRBV7-2 and J usage is TRBJ2-6; 7 bases line up with TRBD1. The germline gives CDR1 SGHTA, CDR2 FQGNSA. The V segment lost 4 bases and the J segment 2 bases; nucleotides outside the gene matches: 2. There are 15 residues in the CDR3. CDR3 sequence (DNA): TGTGCCAGCAGCTATACAGGGGCTGGGGCCAACGTCCTGACTTTC. Protein sequence: CASSYTGAGANVLTF.

This sequence joins TRBV20-1 and TRBJ1-5; D may be TRBD1 (6 bases). The CDR3 is made up of 14 amino acids. The germline V and J ends were trimmed by 1 base and 2 bases, with 9 bases remaining between them. Germline V gene sequence: CDR1 DFQATT, CDR2 SNEGSKA (reference sequence). The CDR3 spells CSARAPGGNQPQHF. Here the CDR3 DNA reads TGCAGTGCTAGAGCCCCAGGGGGCAATCAGCCCCAGCATTTT.

The chain carries TRBV20-1 and TRBJ1-2, with D unclear. The ends were cut back, 4 bases at V and 0 bases at J, with 12 bases in the middle. The CDR3 is 14 amino acids. Germline assignment: CDR1 DFQATT and CDR2 SNEGSKA (reference sequence). CDR3 coding DNA: TGCAGTGCTACCCGACCGCCAGCTAACTATGGCTACACCTTC. Amino acid sequence: CSATRPPANYGYTF.

The chain combines TRBV7-9 with TRBJ2-5; maybe TRBD2 (7 bases). Germline-derived CDR1 and CDR2 are SEHNR and FQNEAQ (reference sequence). This CDR3 is built from 14 residues. V dropped 7 bases and J dropped 2 bases, with 14 bases sitting between them. CDR3 nucleotide sequence: TGTGCCAGCATCGGCAGGGGAGGGCAAGAGACCCAGTACTTC. Translation gives CASIGRGGQETQYF. Full variable domain (outside the CDR3, taken from reference TRBV7-9 and TRBJ2-5): DTGVSQNPRHKITKRGQNVTFRCDPISEHNRLYWYRQTLGQGPEFLTYFQNEAQLEKSRLLSDRFSAERPKGSFSTLEIQRTEQGDSAMYLCASIGRGGQETQYFGPGTRLLVL.